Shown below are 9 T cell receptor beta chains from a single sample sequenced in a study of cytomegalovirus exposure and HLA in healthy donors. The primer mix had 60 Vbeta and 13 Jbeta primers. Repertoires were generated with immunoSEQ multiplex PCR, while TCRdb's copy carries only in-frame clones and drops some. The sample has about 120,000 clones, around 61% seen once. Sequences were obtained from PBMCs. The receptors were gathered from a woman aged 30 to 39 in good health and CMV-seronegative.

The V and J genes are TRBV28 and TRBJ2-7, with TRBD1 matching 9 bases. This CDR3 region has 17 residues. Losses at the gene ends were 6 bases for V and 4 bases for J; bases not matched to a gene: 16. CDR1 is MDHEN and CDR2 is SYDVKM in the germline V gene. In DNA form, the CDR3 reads TGTGCCAGCAGCCGCCTGGGAGGGACAGGGTGGGTGTACGAGCAGTACTTC. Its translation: CASSRLGGTGWVYEQYF.

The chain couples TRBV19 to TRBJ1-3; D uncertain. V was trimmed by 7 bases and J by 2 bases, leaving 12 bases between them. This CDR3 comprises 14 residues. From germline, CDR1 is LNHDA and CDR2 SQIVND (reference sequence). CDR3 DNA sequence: TGTGCCAGTACCCGTAACAACCCTGGAAACACCATATATTTT. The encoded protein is CASTRNNPGNTIYF.

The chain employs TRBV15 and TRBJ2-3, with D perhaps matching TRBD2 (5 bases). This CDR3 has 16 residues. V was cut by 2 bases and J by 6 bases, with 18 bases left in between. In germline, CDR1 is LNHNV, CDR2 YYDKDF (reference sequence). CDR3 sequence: CATSRMRLGAIDTQYF. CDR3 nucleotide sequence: TGTGCCACCAGCAGAATGAGACTGGGAGCTATCGATACGCAGTATTTT.

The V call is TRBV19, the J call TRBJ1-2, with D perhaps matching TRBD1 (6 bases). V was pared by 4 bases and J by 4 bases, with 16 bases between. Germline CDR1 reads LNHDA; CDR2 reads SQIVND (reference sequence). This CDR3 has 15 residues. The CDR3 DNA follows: TGTGCCAGTAGTACTAGGACAGAAAGGTCCTATGGCTACACCTTC. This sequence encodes CASSTRTERSYGYTF.

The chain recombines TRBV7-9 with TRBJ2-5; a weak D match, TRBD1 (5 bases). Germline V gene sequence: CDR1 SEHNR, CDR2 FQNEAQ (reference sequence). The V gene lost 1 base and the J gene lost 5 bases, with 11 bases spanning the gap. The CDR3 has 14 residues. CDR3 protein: CASSLGQGWETQYF. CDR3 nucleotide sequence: TGTGCCAGCAGCTTAGGGCAGGGATGGGAGACCCAGTACTTC. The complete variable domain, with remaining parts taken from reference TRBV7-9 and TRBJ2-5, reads DTGVSQNPRHKITKRGQNVTFRCDPISEHNRLYWYRQTLGQGPEFLTYFQNEAQLEKSRLLSDRFSAERPKGSFSTLEIQRTEQGDSAMYLCASSLGQGWETQYFGPGTRLLVL.

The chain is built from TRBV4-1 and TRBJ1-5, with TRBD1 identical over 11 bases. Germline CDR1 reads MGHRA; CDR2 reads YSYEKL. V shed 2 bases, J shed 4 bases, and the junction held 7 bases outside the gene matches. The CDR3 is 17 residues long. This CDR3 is CASSQPDRDRGNQPQHF. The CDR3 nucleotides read TGCGCCAGCAGCCAACCAGACCGGGACAGGGGGAATCAGCCCCAGCATTTT.

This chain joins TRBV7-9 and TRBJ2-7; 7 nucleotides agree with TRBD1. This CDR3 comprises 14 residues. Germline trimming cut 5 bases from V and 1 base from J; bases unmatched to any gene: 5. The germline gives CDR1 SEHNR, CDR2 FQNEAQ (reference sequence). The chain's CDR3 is CASSERDSSYEQYF. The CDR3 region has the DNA TGTGCCAGCAGCGAAAGGGACAGTTCCTACGAGCAGTACTTC.

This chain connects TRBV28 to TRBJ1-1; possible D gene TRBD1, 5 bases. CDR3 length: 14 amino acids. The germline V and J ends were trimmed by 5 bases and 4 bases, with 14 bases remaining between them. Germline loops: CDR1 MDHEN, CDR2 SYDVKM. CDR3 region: CASSAPGRVTEAFF. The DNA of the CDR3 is TGTGCCAGCAGTGCGCCTGGCAGGGTCACTGAAGCTTTCTTT.

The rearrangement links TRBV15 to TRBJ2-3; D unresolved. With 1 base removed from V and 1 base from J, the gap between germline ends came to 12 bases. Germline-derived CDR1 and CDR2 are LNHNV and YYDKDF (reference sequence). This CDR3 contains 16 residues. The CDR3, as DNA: TGTGCCACCAGCAGAGGCAGGTTTTACGGCACAGATACGCAGTATTTT. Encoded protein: CATSRGRFYGTDTQYF.